Below, 15 T cell receptor beta chains from the same sample are listed, as sequenced in a study of cytomegalovirus exposure and HLA in healthy donors. The PCR was carried out with 60 Vbeta primers and 13 Jbeta primers. Sequencing used immunoSEQ multiplex PCR; TCRdb keeps in-frame clones, though not all of them. Found here are fewer than 50,000 clones; the top ten clones hold 6.5% to 10%. Input material: PBMCs. These TCRs come from a male donor in good health and CMV-seronegative.

This rearrangement joins TRBV30 to TRBJ1-4, with D perhaps matching TRBD1 (5 bases). Germline CDR1 and CDR2: GTSNPN and SVGIG (reference sequence). V was shortened by 5 bases and J by 7 bases, with 17 bases between the two germline ends. The CDR3 is 14 residues long. CDR3 bases: TGTGCCTGGTTTAGGGAGGGCCAGGGTGAAAAACTGTTTTTT. It yields the protein CAWFREGQGEKLFF.

The chain has TRBV25-1 and TRBJ1-4; D is unresolved. From germline, CDR1 is MGHDK and CDR2 SYGVNS. V dropped 1 base and J dropped 7 bases, with 10 bases sitting between them. The CDR3 consists of 14 residues. This CDR3 is CASSEWKEGEKLFF. DNA of the CDR3: TGTGCCAGCAGTGAATGGAAGGAGGGTGAAAAACTGTTTTTT.

This sequence joins TRBV6-6 and TRBJ1-2; 9 positions match TRBD1. This CDR3 comprises 14 residues. CDR1 is MNHNY, CDR2 SVGAGI, per germline (reference sequence). The J segment lost 7 bases and the V segment lost 0 bases, leaving 3 bases of the junction unmatched. CDR3 nucleotide sequence: TGTGCCAGCAGTTACTCGGGACAGGGAGGTGGCTACACCTTC. Translating gives CASSYSGQGGGYTF.

This chain joins TRBV18 and TRBJ2-1, with a weak D call TRBD2 (5 bases). Germline loops: CDR1 KGHSH, CDR2 LQKENI. The CDR3 spans 13 residues. Trimming removed 4 bases from V and 6 bases from J, with 10 bases in between. CDR3 sequence: CASSHRTPNEQFF. CDR3 in DNA: TGTGCCAGCTCACACCGGACTCCCAATGAGCAGTTCTTC.

The chain joins TRBV10-3 to TRBJ1-2, with 9 bases identical to TRBD1. The CDR3 length is 12 residues. The trim removed 8 bases at V and 5 bases at J, leaving 3 bases unmatched. Germline CDR1 is ENHRY and CDR2 is SYGVKD. This CDR3 reads CAISDRGYGYTF. Written as DNA, the CDR3 is TGTGCCATCTCGGACAGGGGATATGGCTACACCTTC.

This sequence joins TRBV5-1 and TRBJ1-4; D call uncertain. Germline CDR1 is SGHRS and CDR2 is YFSETQ. CDR3 size: 13 residues. The germline V and J ends were trimmed by 1 base and 10 bases, with 11 bases remaining between them. The CDR3 region is CASSLSRWSKLFF. In DNA form, the CDR3 reads TGCGCCAGCAGCTTGAGTAGATGGTCAAAACTGTTTTTT. The whole variable domain, filled in from reference TRBV5-1 and TRBJ1-4, reads KAGVTQTPRYLIKTRGQQVTLSCSPISGHRSVSWYQQTPGQGLQFLFEYFSETQRNKGNFPGRFSGRQFSNSRSEMNVSTLELGDSALYLCASSLSRWSKLFFGSGTQLSVL.

CDR3 in amino acids: CASSLSRGSPLHF. The CDR3 region has the DNA TGTGCCAGCAGTTTATCTAGAGGCTCACCCCTCCACTTT. The rearrangement uses TRBV27 and TRBJ1-6; D gene ambiguous. The CDR3 contains 13 residues. CDR1 and CDR2 (germline): MNHEY, SMNVEV (reference sequence). Trimming took off 0 bases at V and 10 bases at J, with 7 bases between the two ends.

This rearrangement joins TRBV6-5 to TRBJ1-2; TRBD1 aligns across 9 bases. Germline V gives CDR1 MNHEY, CDR2 SVGAGI. The CDR3 has 12 amino acids. The V gene end was trimmed by 8 bases and the J gene end by 8 bases; junction bases not matched to a gene: 6. This CDR3 reads CASRTGAGGYTF. The CDR3 DNA reads TGTGCCAGCCGGACAGGGGCGGGAGGCTACACCTTC.

The chain joins TRBV27 to TRBJ2-1, with 13 positions matching TRBD2. CDR1 and CDR2 from the germline V gene are MNHEY and SMNVEV (reference sequence). J gave up 8 bases and V 6 bases, and 19 bases lay outside the gene matches. The CDR3 has 19 residues. CDR3 DNA sequence: TGTGCCAGCAGCCCCGTCCGGACTAGCGGGAGTACAGTTTTAGATGAGCAGTTCTTC. Protein product: CASSPVRTSGSTVLDEQFF.

The CDR3 DNA reads as TGTGCCAGCAGTGAGCGGGGGCAGTATCAGCCCCAGCATTTT. Residues: CASSERGQYQPQHF. This rearrangement joins TRBV2 to TRBJ1-5, with TRBD1 as a possible D gene (6 bases). CDR1 and CDR2 from the germline V gene are SNHLY and FYNNEI. Trimming removed 3 bases at V and 5 bases at J, with 11 bases between. The CDR3 consists of 14 residues.

The rearrangement links TRBV7-3 to TRBJ2-3; 9 bases line up with TRBD2. The CDR3 is 17 residues long. Germline CDR1 is SGHTA and CDR2 is FQGTGA. The trim removed 5 bases at V and 2 bases at J, leaving 11 bases unmatched. The CDR3 protein is CASSPPGGRASTDTQYF. In DNA form, the CDR3 reads TGTGCCAGCAGCCCCCCGGGCGGGAGGGCCTCCACAGATACGCAGTATTTT.

CDR3 amino acids: CASSSGGGFGYTF. The CDR3 nucleotides read TGTGCCAGCAGTTCGGGAGGGGGTTTTGGCTACACCTTC. The gene calls are TRBV28 and TRBJ1-2; TRBD1 might be the D (6 bases). V shed 4 bases and J shed 7 bases, with 13 bases lying between them. Per germline, CDR1 MDHEN and CDR2 SYDVKM. There are 13 residues in the CDR3.

This rearrangement joins TRBV6-1 to TRBJ2-1; 9 nucleotides match TRBD2. CDR3 length: 15 residues. The germline V gene has CDR1 MNHNS and CDR2 SASEGT. V lost 6 bases to trimming and J lost 8 bases; unmatched junction nucleotides: 11. CDR3 region: CASSLIAGVSDEQFF. DNA of the CDR3: TGTGCCAGCAGCCTCATAGCGGGAGTCAGCGATGAGCAGTTCTTC.

The genes are TRBV6-1 and TRBJ2-5, with D possibly matching TRBD1 (5 bases). This CDR3 has 15 amino acids. Trimming shortened V by 2 bases and J by 7 bases, and 17 bases separated the two germline ends. CDR1 is MNHNS, CDR2 SASEGT, per germline. This CDR3 is CASSETVGAYGTQYF. The CDR3 DNA sequence: TGTGCCAGCAGTGAAACGGTAGGGGCCTACGGGACCCAGTACTTC.

The CDR3 reads CASSPGTSVETQYF. CDR3 DNA sequence: TGTGCCAGCAGCCCCGGGACTAGCGTTGAGACCCAGTACTTC. The chain uses TRBV14 and TRBJ2-5; 10 bases agree with TRBD2. CDR3 length equals 14 residues. Trimming removed 4 bases from V and 5 bases from J; junction bases left unmatched: 4. Germline assignment: CDR1 SGHDN and CDR2 FVKESK.